This T cell receptor (beta chain) appears in the sequencing data of a study of T cell repertoires in cytomegalovirus infection (dated 2019 in TCRdb). Regarding the study in general: Donor HLA type was relevant to the analysis, because carriage of CMV infection together with the matching HLA type was indicated by public TCR beta signatures. What the authors observed across the whole study: In the ex vivo response, HLA-C-restricted CMV-specific TCR beta clonotypes were dominant, and in two of eight donors the single most frequent clonotype came from this HLA-C-restricted group. In both this cohort and an independent 352-donor cohort, the cumulative frequency of public TCR beta family members distinguished carriers of CMV infection plus the relevant HLA type.

This clonotype has ten or more counts. The antigen it binds to is not known. Base qualities are missing; no much larger clone stands one base away. The listed sequencing device is Illumina HiSeq 1500. Using fastp at Q25 and MiXCR, TCRdb reprocessed the public reads and kept productive beta chains. Every CDR3 protein is listed once, alongside the most common genes and DNA of its rows. The sample contains about 200,000 distinct CDR3 sequences, approximately 9.7% of them found a single time. The ten largest account for roughly 4.8% of the sample. The sequence was collected from a human donor in good health (CMV status not recorded). Some clones in this sample may be carry-over from other donors' samples. The source material was PBMCs.

The CDR3 protein sequence reads: CASSLVGDGYTF. The DNA sequence is given as TGTGCCAGCAGCTTAGTGGGGGATGGCTACACCTTC. The receptor chain draws on TRBV7-8 and TRBJ1-2; TRBD1 might be the D gene, on 5 matching bases. Reading the germline V gene gives CDR1 SGHVS and CDR2 FQNEAQ. Cut back by 1 base and 6 bases, the V and J ends lie 6 bases apart. Reading from cysteine to phenylalanine, the CDR3 counts 12 amino acids. Just CDR3 DNA is preserved here, 36 bases in frame from base 1.